This T cell receptor beta chain was documented in a study of OX40 agonist ivuxolimab in advanced cancers. About the research overall: With ivuxolimab, an agonistic anti-OX40 (CD134) antibody, patients were treated.

Clones were sequenced by immunoSEQ multiplex PCR, and TCRdb holds only the in-frame ones, with some missing. The data contain about 76,000 clones, 89% of them seen just once; the ten biggest clones take up less than 0.2%. Points on this clone: Its target is unknown.

Germline-derived CDR1 and CDR2 are LNHDA and SQIVND (reference sequence). The CDR3 sequence is 16 residues long. The V gene lost 7 bases and the J gene lost 4 bases, with 20 bases spanning the gap. Findings and caveats of the study: At 0.1 to 3.0 mg/kg, CD4+ and CD8+ blood T cells expanded clonally by week 6.

The gene calls are TRBV19 and TRBJ1-5, with D maybe TRBD1 (6 bases). The source material was CD4+ or CD8+ T cells sorted from blood, sampled in a trial of the OX40 agonist ivuxolimab. The sequence was obtained from an adult with an advanced solid tumor such as melanoma, head and neck, liver or kidney cancer. CDR3 coding DNA: TGTGCCAGTACCTTTGAGGACGGACAGATGAATCAGCCCCAGCATTTT. Protein product: CASTFEDGQMNQPQHF.